The 32 T cell receptor beta chains reported below all come from one sample, sequenced in a study of blood T cell repertoires in COVID-19. Only in-frame clones appear in the TCRdb table, and some are missing; sequencing was by immunoSEQ multiplex PCR. The sample carries fewer than 100,000 clones, about 85% recorded once. Input material: peripheral blood. These receptors originate from a man between 60 and 70 years old with acute or convalescent COVID-19.

The chain recombines TRBV29-1 with TRBJ2-1; 10 bases fit TRBD2. The V gene end was trimmed by 6 bases and the J gene end by 6 bases; junction bases not matched to a gene: 8. The CDR3 covers 14 residues. Germline-derived CDR1 and CDR2 are SQVTM and ANQGSEA. The chain's CDR3 is CSVRAGGPVNEQFF. In DNA, the CDR3 is TGCAGCGTCCGAGCGGGAGGGCCGGTCAATGAGCAGTTCTTC.

The chain is built from TRBV27 and TRBJ1-5; no reliable D call. Trimming pared 2 bases from V and 4 bases from J, leaving 24 bases between. This CDR3 is 19 amino acids long. Looked up from germline, CDR1 is MNHEY and CDR2 is SMNVEV (reference sequence). CDR3 sequence reads: CASSLVGPSANGGNQPQHF. CDR3 DNA sequence: TGTGCCAGCAGTTTAGTGGGCCCCTCGGCGAACGGCGGGAATCAGCCCCAGCATTTT.

This chain links TRBV19 with TRBJ2-7; no clear D gene. Germline V gives CDR1 LNHDA, CDR2 SQIVND (reference sequence). Between the trimmed V and J ends, which lost 3 bases and 2 bases, there was a span of 14 bases. This CDR3 comprises 15 residues. The CDR3 nucleotides are TGTGCCAGTAGTATCCGACACCCAGACACCTACGAGCAGTACTTC. It translates to CASSIRHPDTYEQYF.

The sample holds one count of this clone. The chain combines TRBV5-1 with TRBJ2-3, with D perhaps TRBD1 (7 bases). Per the germline V gene, CDR1 is SGHRS and CDR2 is YFSETQ. The CDR3 extends over 15 amino acids. Trimming took off 2 bases at V and 5 bases at J, with 15 bases between the two ends. The CDR3 DNA sequence: TGCGCCAGCAGCTTCCGTCAGGGGGGAGGAGATACGCAGTATTTT. Amino acids: CASSFRQGGGDTQYF.

Of note for this clone: This sample includes further DNA sequences coding for the same CDR3. The DNA for the CDR3 is TGCAGCGTTGGACAGGGTGACTACGAGCAGTACTTC. Translating gives CSVGQGDYEQYF. The chain couples TRBV29-1 to TRBJ2-7; the match to TRBD1 covers 7 bases. CDR3 length equals 12 residues. Germline assignment: CDR1 SQVTM and CDR2 ANQGSEA. V trimming: 4 bases; J trimming: 3 bases; junction bases outside the gene matches: 3.

The chain uses TRBV4-1 and TRBJ2-1; D might be TRBD1 (6 bases). The germline gives CDR1 MGHRA, CDR2 YSYEKL. This CDR3 is built from 16 residues. V was pared by 3 bases and J by 4 bases, with 16 bases between. DNA for the CDR3: TGCGCCAGCAGCCACTTACAGGGAGCGATATACAATGAGCAGTTCTTC. It encodes CASSHLQGAIYNEQFF.

The chain has TRBV5-4 and TRBJ2-2; TRBD2 is a possible D gene (6 bases). V lost 1 base and J lost 3, with 13 bases in between. There are 16 residues in the CDR3. Germline CDR1 and CDR2: SGHNT and YYREEE (reference sequence). CDR3 in amino acids: CASSLPGVGDTGELFF. The CDR3 DNA follows: TGTGCCAGCAGCTTGCCGGGGGTAGGGGACACCGGGGAGCTGTTTTTT. Based on the CDR3 plus reference TRBV5-4 and TRBJ2-2, the full variable domain is ETGVTQSPTHLIKTRGQQVTLRCSSQSGHNTVSWYQQALGQGPQFIFQYYREEENGRGNFPPRFSGLQFPNYSSELNVNALELDDSALYLCASSLPGVGDTGELFFGEGSRLTVL.

This chain links TRBV5-1 with TRBJ1-3, with unresolved D. The V end lost 0 bases, the J end lost 0 bases, and 10 bases lay between the germline ends. This CDR3 region has 16 residues. Per germline, CDR1 SGHRS and CDR2 YFSETQ. CDR3 DNA sequence: TGCGCCAGCAGCTTGGATCTGAGGAGCTCTGGAAACACCATATATTTT. It encodes CASSLDLRSSGNTIYF.

V is TRBV19 and J is TRBJ2-3, with 13 bases fitting TRBD2. This CDR3 region has 20 residues. Germline CDR1 reads LNHDA; CDR2 reads SQIVND (reference sequence). V lost 3 bases to trimming and J lost 1 base; unmatched junction nucleotides: 13. DNA of the CDR3: TGTGCCAGTAGTATCGGACGGACTAGCGGGAGATATCTCGGCACAGATACGCAGTATTTT. Its protein is CASSIGRTSGRYLGTDTQYF.

The chain employs TRBV5-4 and TRBJ1-1; the match to TRBD1 covers 9 bases. The length of the CDR3 is 15 residues. With 4 bases clipped from V and 4 bases from J, the junction kept 8 bases outside the gene matches. Germline V gene data show CDR1 as SGHNT and CDR2 as YYREEE (reference sequence). The CDR3 here is CASSALQGAVTEAFF. In nucleotides, the CDR3 is TGTGCCAGCAGCGCTCTACAGGGGGCCGTCACTGAAGCTTTCTTT.

The chain joins TRBV4-2 to TRBJ2-3, with 9 bases aligning to TRBD2. The CDR3 runs to 15 residues. The germline CDR1 and CDR2 sequences are LGHNA and YNFKEQ. J was trimmed by 2 bases and V by 5 bases; bases with no gene match: 5. For the CDR3, the DNA is TGTGCCAGCAGCAGCCTAGCGGGGAACACAGATACGCAGTATTTT. As protein: CASSSLAGNTDTQYF.

The gene calls are TRBV11-1 and TRBJ1-1, with D uncertain. The germline gives CDR1 SGHAT, CDR2 FQDESV (reference sequence). The CDR3 runs to 14 residues. V lost 4 bases and J 5 bases, leaving 14 bases between the germline ends. The DNA of the CDR3 is TGTGCCAGCAGCTCCCTGGCGGGGAGTACTGAAGCTTTCTTT. Translating it yields CASSSLAGSTEAFF.

With regard to this clone: One end of the junction varies from germline; a read error may be responsible. The chain combines TRBV3-1 (or the pseudogene TRBV3-2) with TRBJ1-1; D uncertain. The length of the CDR3 is 11 residues. In germline, CDR1 is LGHDT, CDR2 YNNKEL (reference sequence). The CDR3 loop reads CASSQNSEAFF. CDR3 DNA: TGTGCCAGCAGCCAAAACAGTGAAGCTTTCTTT.

V and J are TRBV6-5 and TRBJ2-2; D perhaps matches TRBD2 (5 bases). The CDR3 sequence is 13 residues long. Per germline, CDR1 MNHEY and CDR2 SVGAGI. The V end was cut by 4 bases, the J end by 6 bases, with 9 bases between. The CDR3 region is CASSSGKAGELFF. DNA of the CDR3: TGTGCCAGCAGTTCCGGGAAGGCCGGGGAGCTGTTTTTT.

This chain joins TRBV4-3 and TRBJ2-7, with 9 bases matching TRBD1. V lost 2 bases to trimming and J lost 9 bases; unmatched junction nucleotides: 5. CDR3 length equals 13 residues. Germline-derived CDR1 and CDR2 are LGHNA and YSLEER. CDR3 loop: CASSQNRDRVQYF. The CDR3 DNA reads as TGCGCCAGCAGCCAAAACCGGGACAGGGTGCAGTACTTC.

This sequence joins TRBV6-1 and TRBJ2-2, with 8 bases fitting TRBD1. The CDR3 loop spans 14 amino acids. CDR1 and CDR2 (germline): MNHNS, SASEGT. The ends lost 2 bases at V and 8 bases at J; junction bases unmatched: 4. CDR3 nucleotide sequence: TGTGCCAGCAGTGAACAGGGGGCAGGTGGGGAGCTGTTTTTT. Encoded protein: CASSEQGAGGELFF.

The rearrangement joins TRBV6-5 to TRBJ1-1, with TRBD1 identical over 7 bases. After removal of 1 base from V and 4 bases from J, the junction contained 3 bases not matched to a gene. This CDR3 is 14 amino acids long. CDR1 is MNHEY, CDR2 SVGAGI, per germline. CDR3 protein: CASSYLGGGTEAFF. The CDR3 DNA reads as TGTGCCAGCAGTTACTTAGGGGGCGGCACTGAAGCTTTCTTT.

The rearrangement joins TRBV7-9 to TRBJ2-3; 9 bases are a match to TRBD2. Germline V gene sequence: CDR1 SEHNR, CDR2 FQNEAQ (reference sequence). The CDR3 is 16 amino acids. J gave up 3 bases and V 4 bases, and 8 bases lay outside the gene matches. CDR3 DNA sequence: TGTGCCAGCAGCTCATGGGAGCGGGGGGTAACAGATACGCAGTATTTT. This gives the protein CASSSWERGVTDTQYF.

J is TRBJ2-1 and V is TRBV19, with D tentatively TRBD2 (6 bases). Germline V gene sequence: CDR1 LNHDA, CDR2 SQIVND (reference sequence). The CDR3 is 15 residues long. The V end was cut by 4 bases, the J end by 7 bases, with 17 bases between. The CDR3 here is CASSTLGAGFNEQFF. The CDR3 nucleotides read TGTGCCAGTAGTACCTTAGGGGCGGGATTTAATGAGCAGTTCTTC.

The chain carries TRBV18 and TRBJ2-3; D is unresolved. The CDR3 loop spans 13 amino acids. Germline V CDR1 and CDR2: KGHSH, LQKENI. V lost 4 bases to trimming and J lost 0 bases, with 5 bases between them. This CDR3 reads CASSQSSTDTQYF. The CDR3 DNA follows: TGTGCCAGCTCACAATCTAGCACAGATACGCAGTATTTT.

This clone appeared a few times. The chain couples TRBV12-3 or TRBV12-4 to TRBJ1-1; no firm D call. This CDR3 has 12 residues. V was pared by 5 bases and J by 11 bases, with 15 bases between. DNA for the CDR3: TGTGCCAGCAGTCTCGGGTCTACGGGGGCTTTCTTT. It yields the protein CASSLGSTGAFF.

This sequence joins TRBV5-6 and TRBJ1-5; a weak D match, TRBD1 (6 bases). The CDR3 is made up of 15 amino acids. Germline lookup yields CDR1 SGHDT and CDR2 YYEEEE. V was trimmed by 3 bases and J by 2 bases, leaving 12 bases between them. CDR3 region: CASSSTGYGNQPQHF. CDR3 coding DNA: TGTGCCAGCAGCTCAACAGGGTACGGCAATCAGCCCCAGCATTTT.

This chain joins TRBV4-1 and TRBJ2-7; D gene unclear. This CDR3 has 13 amino acids. From germline, CDR1 is MGHRA and CDR2 YSYEKL. V gave up 0 bases and J gave up 6 bases, with 9 bases separating them. The chain's CDR3 is CASSQDWWAEQYF. CDR3 DNA sequence: TGCGCCAGCAGCCAAGATTGGTGGGCCGAGCAGTACTTC.

The chain carries TRBV12-3 or TRBV12-4 and TRBJ2-1; D might be TRBD2 (5 bases). V lost 2 bases and J lost 5, with 7 bases in between. The CDR3 loop spans 13 amino acids. The CDR3 region has the DNA TGTGCCAGCAGTTTAAAGACTAACAATGAGCAGTTCTTC. Its protein product is CASSLKTNNEQFF.

The sample holds a few counts of this clone. This chain joins TRBV27 and TRBJ2-3; TRBD1 agrees at 7 bases. The V segment lost 5 bases and the J segment 7 bases; nucleotides outside the gene matches: 15. The germline gives CDR1 MNHEY, CDR2 SMNVEV (reference sequence). CDR3 length: 16 amino acids. This CDR3 reads CASSKIDRVRIHTQYF. The CDR3 region has the DNA TGTGCCAGCAGTAAAATCGACAGGGTCCGGATTCATACGCAGTATTTT.

The chain links TRBV13 to TRBJ2-2; 8 bases fit TRBD2. J was trimmed by 4 bases and V by 6 bases; bases with no gene match: 7. Germline V lookup: CDR1 PRHDT, CDR2 FYEKMQ (reference sequence). CDR3 size: 15 residues. CDR3 sequence reads: CASSPGGLTTGELFF. Written as DNA, the CDR3 is TGTGCCAGCAGTCCGGGGGGGCTGACCACCGGGGAGCTGTTTTTT.

The chain uses TRBV5-1 and TRBJ2-7, with 8 bases identical to TRBD1. V shed 2 bases and J 7 bases; nucleotides not matched to a gene: 8. Germline V gives CDR1 SGHRS, CDR2 YFSETQ. The CDR3 is made up of 14 amino acids. The CDR3 reads CASSLRQGYGEQYF. The CDR3, as DNA: TGCGCCAGCAGCTTAAGACAGGGGTATGGGGAGCAGTACTTC.

The rearrangement joins TRBV6-1 to TRBJ2-1; no definite D call. CDR3 length: 15 amino acids. Trimming cost V 2 bases and J 6 bases, with 14 bases left between them. Germline loops: CDR1 MNHNS, CDR2 SASEGT. This CDR3 reads CASSEFAELFNEQFF. The CDR3 region has the DNA TGTGCCAGCAGTGAATTTGCGGAGCTATTCAATGAGCAGTTCTTC.

The V and J genes are TRBV11-2 and TRBJ2-7; TRBD2 aligns across 11 bases. Germline loops: CDR1 SGHAT, CDR2 FQNNGV. The CDR3 is 18 residues long. J gave up 4 bases and V 5 bases, and 16 bases lay outside the gene matches. Written as DNA, the CDR3 is TGTGCCAGCAGCCCCCGAGATTTAGCGGGAGGGCCCTGGTACGAGCAGTACTTC. It is translated as CASSPRDLAGGPWYEQYF.

The rearrangement joins TRBV5-1 to TRBJ2-2; the D gene is possibly TRBD1 (6 bases). V was pared by 3 bases and J by 1 base, with 10 bases between. The CDR3 loop spans 15 amino acids. CDR1 is SGHRS and CDR2 is YFSETQ in the germline V gene. CDR3 DNA: TGCGCCAGCAGCTCCGGGACACGGAACACCGGGGAGCTGTTTTTT. Residues: CASSSGTRNTGELFF.

The V gene is TRBV7-8, the J gene TRBJ2-5; D is ambiguous. Germline lookup yields CDR1 SGHVS and CDR2 FQNEAQ. This CDR3 spans 15 amino acids. V lost 5 bases and J lost 6, with 19 bases in between. The CDR3 DNA reads TGTGCCAGCAGCCCGCGCCGCGCTGGTTCGAAGACCCAGTACTTC. As protein: CASSPRRAGSKTQYF.

V usage is TRBV12-3 or TRBV12-4 and J usage is TRBJ2-7; possibly TRBD1 for D (6 bases). The CDR3 has 13 amino acids. Trimming stripped 6 bases from V and 0 bases from J, with 9 bases between. CDR3 sequence reads: CASRLDSSYEQYF. In DNA form, the CDR3 reads TGTGCCAGCAGGCTGGACAGCTCCTACGAGCAGTACTTC.